A single T cell receptor beta chain is shown here with its context. Its matching antigen is unknown. PCR primers comprised 60 Vbeta and 13 Jbeta primers. The data were produced by immunoSEQ multiplex PCR, yet TCRdb's version contains in-frame clones alone and is incomplete. The table records roughly 99,000 clones, around three quarters of them present only once. This sample is drawn from a study of cytomegalovirus exposure and HLA in healthy donors. Overall study results and limits: With high specificity and sensitivity, the classifier reportedly diagnosed cytomegalovirus status.

Sequencing used PBMCs. The sequence came from a male donor in good health and CMV-seropositive.

The CDR3 DNA reads TGTGCCAGCTTTGGGTCGGGGAACACTGAAGCTTTCTTT. Its protein product is CASFGSGNTEAFF. The chain joins TRBV25-1 to TRBJ1-1; no reliable D call. Germline assignment: CDR1 MGHDK and CDR2 SYGVNS. This CDR3 spans 13 amino acids. Trimming removed 8 bases from V and 1 base from J, with 11 bases in between.